This TCR beta chain was found in a study of blood T cell repertoires in COVID-19. For the study at large: Whether acute or convalescent, the COVID-19 samples came from the United States, Italy and Spain. PBMCs, B-cell-depleted T cells, or T cells provided the cDNA or gDNA that made up the material.

This CDR3 comprises 15 residues. V was trimmed by 5 bases and J by 0 bases, leaving 11 bases between them. Germline assignment: CDR1 ENHRY and CDR2 SYGVKD. In the authors' methods: Amplifying reference gene primers gave estimates of nucleated cell counts. Data came from immunoSEQ multiplex PCR; TCRdb stores just in-frame clones and leaves some out. V and J calls and clone size are given by that table; D and trimming were obtained from the DNA. This sample has about 73,000 clones; over 75% occur once, and the top ten carry under 4.5%. Sample: peripheral blood. This chain links TRBV10-3 with TRBJ2-1; TRBD2 might be the D (6 bases). This sequence originates from a woman in her sixties with acute or convalescent COVID-19. DNA for the CDR3: TGTGCCATCAGTTTAGCGGATGGCTCCTACAATGAGCAGTTCTTC. Amino acids: CAISLADGSYNEQFF.